The 28 T cell receptor beta chains below come from one sample, sequenced in a study of blood T cell repertoires in COVID-19. The repertoire was sequenced with immunoSEQ multiplex PCR; TCRdb's copy has only in-frame clones and lacks some. The data contain about 250,000 clones, 83% of them seen just once; the ten biggest clones take up 3.5% to 4%. The sample taken for sequencing was PBMCs or T cells enriched from blood (not recorded which). The receptors stem from a woman aged 40-49 years who had been exposed to COVID-19.

The V call is TRBV19, the J call TRBJ2-6; weak D call: TRBD1 (6 bases). CDR1 LNHDA and CDR2 SQIVND come from the germline V gene (reference sequence). CDR3 length equals 15 residues. The V end lost 7 bases, the J end lost 6 bases, and 16 bases lay between the germline ends. This chain's CDR3 is CASKTPGAKANVLTF. CDR3 in DNA: TGTGCCAGTAAGACCCCAGGGGCTAAGGCCAACGTCCTGACTTTC.

The chain uses TRBV2 and TRBJ2-5; D is possibly TRBD2 (6 bases). CDR1 and CDR2 from the germline V gene are SNHLY and FYNNEI. CDR3 size: 15 residues. Trimming cost V 4 bases and J 2 bases, with 14 bases left between them. The CDR3 here is CASSALTGGQETQYF. The CDR3 nucleotides read TGTGCCAGCAGTGCTTTAACAGGAGGGCAAGAGACCCAGTACTTC.

The chain carries TRBV6-1 and TRBJ1-3, with D uncertain. With 1 base removed from V and 0 bases from J, the gap between germline ends came to 7 bases. The V gene's germline CDR1 is MNHNS and CDR2 SASEGT. The length of the CDR3 is 15 residues. The CDR3 nucleotides read TGTGCCAGCAGTGAAGAACAGCCCTCTGGAAACACCATATATTTT. Its protein is CASSEEQPSGNTIYF.

The table lists this clone with a few counts. The rearrangement uses TRBV27 and TRBJ2-3; the D gene is possibly TRBD2 (6 bases). Germline V gene sequence: CDR1 MNHEY, CDR2 SMNVEV (reference sequence). Trimming shortened V by 5 bases and J by 0 bases, and 12 bases separated the two germline ends. The CDR3 totals 15 residues. For the CDR3, the DNA is TGTGCCAGCAGTGGGGGACTGGTTAGCACAGATACGCAGTATTTT. Residues: CASSGGLVSTDTQYF.

The chain couples TRBV9 to TRBJ1-2; D unresolved. Trimming cost V 0 bases and J 6 bases, with 9 bases left between them. Germline CDR1 and CDR2: SGDLS and YYNGEE. CDR3 length: 13 amino acids. The CDR3 bases are TGTGCCAGCAGCGTAGATGGCCAGGATGGCTACACCTTC. Its protein is CASSVDGQDGYTF.

This clone has just a few counts. This sequence joins TRBV2 and TRBJ1-5; perhaps TRBD1 as D (6 bases). V dropped 3 bases and J dropped 3 bases, with 12 bases sitting between them. The CDR3 totals 15 residues. Germline V lookup: CDR1 SNHLY, CDR2 FYNNEI. The CDR3 region has the DNA TGTGCCAGCAGTGAGGGGGGGGGCCTCAATCAGCCCCAGCATTTT. Protein product: CASSEGGGLNQPQHF.

V usage is TRBV6-5 and J usage is TRBJ1-2; possible D gene TRBD1, 5 bases. This CDR3 contains 14 residues. The germline V and J ends were trimmed by 2 bases and 4 bases, with 11 bases remaining between them. Germline V gene data show CDR1 as MNHEY and CDR2 as SVGAGI. CDR3 in amino acids: CASSYVGQGYGYTF. In nucleotides, the CDR3 is TGTGCCAGCAGTTACGTCGGCCAGGGCTATGGCTACACCTTC.

The J gene is TRBJ2-7, the V gene TRBV6-5; possible D gene TRBD1, 5 bases. The V end lost 2 bases, the J end lost 5 bases, and 13 bases lay between the germline ends. CDR3 length: 14 amino acids. The V gene's germline CDR1 is MNHEY and CDR2 SVGAGI. The CDR3 loop reads CASSYGQGGNEQYF. CDR3 nucleotide sequence: TGTGCCAGCAGTTACGGGCAGGGTGGAAACGAGCAGTACTTC.

In its sample, this clone was seen once. The rearrangement links TRBV2 to TRBJ1-5; D remains ambiguous. Deletions cut 6 bases from V and 1 base from J, with 10 bases between. Germline CDR1 is SNHLY and CDR2 is FYNNEI. The CDR3 has 14 residues. The DNA of the CDR3 is TGTGCCAGCAGGCCGGTCCGGAGCAATCAGCCCCAGCATTTT. It is translated as CASRPVRSNQPQHF.

V usage is TRBV29-1 and J usage is TRBJ2-5; 8 bases agree with TRBD2. The CDR3 has 13 residues. CDR1 is SQVTM and CDR2 is ANQGSEA in the germline V gene. V lost 6 bases and J lost 4; bases outside the gene matches: 7. The CDR3 reads CSVSAGVGETQYF. DNA for the CDR3: TGCAGCGTCTCAGCGGGGGTCGGAGAGACCCAGTACTTC.

The V call is TRBV15, the J call TRBJ1-6; tentatively, D is TRBD1 (6 bases). Trimming cost V 0 bases and J 6 bases, with 15 bases left between them. The CDR3 has 17 residues. CDR1 LNHNV and CDR2 YYDKDF come from the germline V gene (reference sequence). This chain's CDR3 is CATSREGVDSLNSPLHF. For the CDR3, the DNA is TGTGCCACCAGCAGAGAGGGGGTGGACAGCCTTAATTCACCCCTCCACTTT.

The chain is built from TRBV28 and TRBJ1-2; 8 nucleotides line up with TRBD1. The length of the CDR3 is 15 residues. V trimming: 7 bases; J trimming: 5 bases; junction bases outside the gene matches: 12. Germline CDR1 reads MDHEN; CDR2 reads SYDVKM. CDR3 sequence reads: CASNSFPRTGYGYTF. CDR3 sequence (DNA): TGTGCCAGCAACAGTTTTCCCCGGACAGGGTATGGCTACACCTTC.

This chain uses TRBV25-1 with TRBJ1-5; D is undetermined. Trimming left V 1 base short and J 6 bases short, with 10 bases between. Looked up from germline, CDR1 is MGHDK and CDR2 is SYGVNS. The CDR3 has 14 residues. The CDR3 loop is CASSESLSGQPQHF. CDR3 sequence (DNA): TGTGCCAGCAGTGAATCCCTATCGGGTCAGCCCCAGCATTTT.

This sequence joins TRBV5-1 and TRBJ2-2; perhaps TRBD2 as D (5 bases). The germline V and J ends were trimmed by 2 bases and 3 bases, with 11 bases remaining between them. This CDR3 is 15 amino acids long. From germline, CDR1 is SGHRS and CDR2 YFSETQ. The DNA of the CDR3 is TGCGCCAGCAGCTTTCCCCGGGGTCACACCGGGGAGCTGTTTTTT. Protein sequence: CASSFPRGHTGELFF.

The rearrangement joins TRBV3-1 (or the pseudogene TRBV3-2) to TRBJ2-5, with 15 bases aligning to TRBD2. CDR1 is LGHDT, CDR2 YNNKEL, per germline (reference sequence). Trimming removed 4 bases from V and 3 bases from J; junction bases left unmatched: 3. The CDR3 covers 16 residues. CDR3: CASSPGTSGGKETQYF. CDR3 sequence (DNA): TGTGCCAGCAGCCCGGGGACTAGCGGGGGGAAAGAGACCCAGTACTTC.

CDR3 in DNA: TGTGCCAGCAGTCCTAGCGGGACCGGGGAGCTGTTTTTT. It codes for CASSPSGTGELFF. V is TRBV12-3 or TRBV12-4 and J is TRBJ2-2, with 8 bases matching TRBD2. Unmatched junction bases numbered 1, after V lost 5 bases and J lost 5 bases. CDR3 length: 13 amino acids.

The gene calls are TRBV29-1 and TRBJ1-2; TRBD1 aligns across 8 bases. CDR3 length: 11 amino acids. Germline V gene sequence: CDR1 SQVTM, CDR2 ANQGSEA. The V segment lost 7 bases and the J segment 13 bases; nucleotides outside the gene matches: 11. CDR3 region: CSARTGNTVTF. In DNA, the CDR3 is TGCAGCGCCCGGACAGGGAATACGGTCACCTTC.

The chain combines TRBV27 with TRBJ1-4; D is unresolved. Germline values: CDR1 MNHEY, CDR2 SMNVEV (reference sequence). The CDR3 loop spans 13 amino acids. The V gene lost 9 bases and the J gene lost 2 bases, with 10 bases spanning the gap. CDR3 amino acids: CARLGSTNEKLFF. CDR3 nucleotides: TGTGCCAGGTTGGGTAGCACTAATGAAAAACTGTTTTTT.

This CDR3 reads CASSVGSWESGTEAFF. The CDR3 coding sequence is TGTGCCAGCAGCGTAGGGAGTTGGGAGTCCGGCACTGAAGCTTTCTTT. The chain has TRBV9 and TRBJ1-1; D is unclear. Germline CDR1 SGDLS, CDR2 YYNGEE. V lost 0 bases and J 4 bases, leaving 16 bases between the germline ends. The CDR3 loop spans 16 amino acids.

Comment on this clone: The sample has other DNA sequences that encode this CDR3 too. CDR3 amino acids: CASSVGSGSNQPQHF. The CDR3 nucleotides read TGTGCCAGCAGCGTAGGATCAGGTAGCAATCAGCCCCAGCATTTT. The V gene is TRBV9, the J gene TRBJ1-5; D not certain. This CDR3 comprises 15 residues. Trimming shortened V by 0 bases and J by 0 bases, and 7 bases separated the two germline ends. CDR1 and CDR2 (germline): SGDLS, YYNGEE.

Here the CDR3 DNA reads TGTGCCATCAGTGGAGCGACAGGGGATGGCTACACCTTC. Its protein product is CAISGATGDGYTF. V is TRBV10-3 and J is TRBJ1-2, with TRBD1 matching over 8 bases. Germline assignment: CDR1 ENHRY and CDR2 SYGVKD. V was pared by 4 bases and J by 6 bases, with 4 bases of the junction left unmatched. The CDR3 extends over 13 amino acids.

This chain uses TRBV5-1 with TRBJ2-5; TRBD2 matches at 15 bases. Germline CDR1 and CDR2: SGHRS and YFSETQ. The CDR3 contains 17 residues. After removal of 7 bases from V and 5 bases from J, the junction contained 12 bases not matched to a gene. CDR3: CASCLGTSGGPRETQYF. The CDR3 nucleotides are TGCGCCAGCTGCCTTGGGACTAGCGGGGGGCCACGGGAGACCCAGTACTTC.

The rearrangement joins TRBV3-1 (or the pseudogene TRBV3-2) to TRBJ1-1; TRBD1 aligns across 7 bases. In germline, CDR1 is LGHDT, CDR2 YNNKEL (reference sequence). CDR3 length: 13 amino acids. V lost 7 bases, J lost 6 bases, and 8 bases stayed unmatched. CDR3 region: CASTATGLPEAFF. CDR3 sequence (DNA): TGTGCCAGCACCGCGACAGGGTTGCCTGAAGCTTTCTTT.

The V call is TRBV4-3, the J call TRBJ1-1; possible D gene TRBD1, 6 bases. This CDR3 is 16 amino acids long. Germline CDR1 and CDR2: LGHNA and YSLEER. The V gene lost 0 bases and the J gene lost 0 bases, with 11 bases spanning the gap. The CDR3, as DNA: TGCGCCAGCAGCCAAGATGGGGGCAGGCTGAACACTGAAGCTTTCTTT. Its protein product is CASSQDGGRLNTEAFF.

V usage is TRBV9 and J usage is TRBJ2-5, with D tentatively TRBD1 (5 bases). The germline gives CDR1 SGDLS, CDR2 YYNGEE. The CDR3 totals 17 residues. The V end lost 0 bases, the J end lost 5 bases, and 20 bases lay between the germline ends. This CDR3 reads CASSVADGRARRETQYF. The CDR3 DNA sequence: TGTGCCAGCAGCGTAGCTGATGGCAGGGCGAGGCGGGAGACCCAGTACTTC.

The chain is built from TRBV28 and TRBJ1-2, with D tentatively TRBD1 (5 bases). This CDR3 comprises 14 residues. Per germline, CDR1 MDHEN and CDR2 SYDVKM. Trimming cost V 8 bases and J 2 bases, with 15 bases left between them. The DNA for the CDR3 is TGTGCCAGCCGACTTTTCGGGGGGAACTATGGCTACACCTTC. Translated, it gives CASRLFGGNYGYTF.

The chain combines TRBV9 with TRBJ2-3; 9 nucleotides match TRBD2. CDR3 length: 15 amino acids. Trimming removed 2 bases from V and 4 bases from J; junction bases left unmatched: 5. Germline V gene data show CDR1 as SGDLS and CDR2 as YYNGEE. CDR3 residues: CASSVPSGEADTQYF. The CDR3 DNA follows: TGTGCCAGCAGCGTTCCTAGCGGGGAGGCAGATACGCAGTATTTT.

The J gene is TRBJ1-2, the V gene TRBV7-2; 8 bases match TRBD1. Germline V gene data show CDR1 as SGHTA and CDR2 as FQGNSA. With V trimmed by 5 bases and J by 4 bases, 15 bases remained unmatched. This CDR3 has 17 residues. CDR3 protein: CASSPLGQGAMGYGYTF. CDR3 sequence (DNA): TGTGCCAGCAGCCCTTTGGGGCAGGGGGCTATGGGCTATGGCTACACCTTC.